A selection of T cell receptor beta chains follows, all from one sample in a study of T cell changes during pregnancy in multiple sclerosis. TCRdb's copy holds only in-frame clones and misses some; the assay was immunoSEQ multiplex PCR. Of just under 80,000 clones listed, around 93% are singletons. Specimen: peripheral blood, collected in the second trimester of pregnancy. The source of these receptors is a female donor in good health, enrolled as a control in a pregnancy study. The CDR3 runs from the conserved cysteine through the conserved F or W. The D gene is left open where the match is weak. Clone size is given for some rows only: seen once, a few or many times, or a class if the clone is expanded.

J,size,V,D,CDR3,DNA
TRBJ2-5,-,TRBV13,TRBD2,CASSFGGGANGETQYF,TGTGCCAGCAGCTTCGGCGGGGGGGCCAATGGAGAGACCCAGTACTTC
TRBJ1-1,-,TRBV7-2,-,CASSFSEAFF,TGTGCCAGCAGCTTCAGTGAAGCTTTCTTT
TRBJ1-5,once,TRBV4-3,-,CASSQGGRQPQHF,TGCGCCAGCAGCCAAGGGGGCCGGCAGCCCCAGCATTTT
TRBJ1-6,-,TRBV9,-,CASSVGQPNSPLHF,TGTGCCAGCAGCGTAGGACAGCCAAATTCACCCCTCCACTTT
TRBJ1-3,-,TRBV5-6,TRBD1,CASSSRGLGNTIYF,TGTGCCAGCAGCTCCAGGGGGCTAGGAAACACCATATATTTT
TRBJ1-5,-,TRBV4-1,-,CASSRGFLGNQPQHF,TGCGCCAGCAGCCGCGGTTTTTTGGGCAATCAGCCCCAGCATTTT
TRBJ1-2,-,TRBV25-1,-,CASNPAGGAGYTF,TGTGCCAGCAACCCCGCGGGGGGAGCTGGCTACACCTTC
TRBJ1-4,-,TRBV27,TRBD1,CASTPGTGNEKLFF,TGTGCCAGCACCCCGGGGACAGGGAATGAAAAACTGTTTTTT
TRBJ1-1,-,TRBV19,TRBD1,CASVVGASGGITEAFF,TGTGCCAGCGTGGTTGGCGCTTCAGGGGGCATCACTGAAGCTTTCTTT
TRBJ1-2,-,TRBV30,-,CAWGPVAGDYGYTF,TGTGCCTGGGGGCCCGTGGCAGGGGACTATGGCTACACCTTC